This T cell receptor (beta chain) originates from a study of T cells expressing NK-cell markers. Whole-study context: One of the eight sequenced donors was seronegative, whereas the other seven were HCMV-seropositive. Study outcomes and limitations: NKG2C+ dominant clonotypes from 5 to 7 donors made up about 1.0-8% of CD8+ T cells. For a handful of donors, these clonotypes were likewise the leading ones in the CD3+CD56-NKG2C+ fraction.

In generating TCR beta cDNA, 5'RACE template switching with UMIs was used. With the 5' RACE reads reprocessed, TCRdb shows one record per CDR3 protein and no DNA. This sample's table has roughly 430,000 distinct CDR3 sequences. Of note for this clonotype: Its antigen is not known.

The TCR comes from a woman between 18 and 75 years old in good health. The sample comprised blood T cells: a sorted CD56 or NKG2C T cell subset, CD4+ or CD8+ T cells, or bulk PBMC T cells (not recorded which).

The CDR3 spells CSARKRGGSSYNEQFF. The chain is built from TRBV20-1 and TRBJ2-1; TCRdb selects TRBD1, and the lack of DNA leaves this call unchecked. CDR3 length: 16 amino acids. Per the germline V gene, CDR1 is DFQATT and CDR2 is SNEGSKA (reference sequence).